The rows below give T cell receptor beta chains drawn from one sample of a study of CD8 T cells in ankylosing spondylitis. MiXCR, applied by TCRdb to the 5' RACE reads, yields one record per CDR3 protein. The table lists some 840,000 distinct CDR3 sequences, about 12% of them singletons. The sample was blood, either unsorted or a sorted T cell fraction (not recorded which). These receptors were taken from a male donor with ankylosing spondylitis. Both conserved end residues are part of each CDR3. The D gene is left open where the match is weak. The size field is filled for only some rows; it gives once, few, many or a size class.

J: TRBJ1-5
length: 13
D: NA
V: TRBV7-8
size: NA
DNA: TGTGCCAGCAGCTTAGAGCGGACCCAGCCCCAGCATTTT
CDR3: CASSLERTQPQHF

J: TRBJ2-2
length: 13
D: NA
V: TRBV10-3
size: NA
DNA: TGTGCCATCACCGGGACTCTTGCCGGGGAGCTGTTTTTT
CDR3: CAITGTLAGELFF

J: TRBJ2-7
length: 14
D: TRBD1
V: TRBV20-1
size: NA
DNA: TGCAGTGCTACCGACAGGGGAGGTCACTACGAGCAGTACTTC
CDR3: CSATDRGGHYEQYF

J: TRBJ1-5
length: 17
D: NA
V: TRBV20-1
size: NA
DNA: TGCAGTGCTAGACCCATACAGGGCCGCGGGAGCAATCAGCCCCAGCATTTT
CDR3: CSARPIQGRGSNQPQHF

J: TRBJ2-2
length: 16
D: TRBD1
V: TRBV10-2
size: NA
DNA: TGCGCCAGCAGGAGCGGTAACAGGGGGCGCCCCGGGGAGCTGTTTTTT
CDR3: CASRSGNRGRPGELFF

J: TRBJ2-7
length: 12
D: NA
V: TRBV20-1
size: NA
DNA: TGCAGTGCTACGGGCGGGGTCTACGAGCAGTACTTC
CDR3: CSATGGVYEQYF

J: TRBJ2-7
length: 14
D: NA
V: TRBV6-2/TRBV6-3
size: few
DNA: TGTGCCAGCACTACCTCGGGGAAGGTCTACGAGCAGTACTTC
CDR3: CASTTSGKVYEQYF

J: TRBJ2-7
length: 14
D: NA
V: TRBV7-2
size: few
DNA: TGTGCCAGCAGCTTTATTGGGTGGGGGAGCGAGCAGTACTTC
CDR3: CASSFIGWGSEQYF

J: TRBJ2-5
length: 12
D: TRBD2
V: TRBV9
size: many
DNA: TGTGCCAGCAGCGCGGGGGGGGAGACCCAGTACTTC
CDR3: CASSAGGETQYF

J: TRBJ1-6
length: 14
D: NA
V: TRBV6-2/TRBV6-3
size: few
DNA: TGTGCCAGCAGACAAGTCAGGGCGGATTCACCCCTCCACTTT
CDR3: CASRQVRADSPLHF

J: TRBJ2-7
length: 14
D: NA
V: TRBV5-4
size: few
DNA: TGTGCCAGCAGCTTGGCTCAGGGTGGGAGGGAGCAGTACTTC
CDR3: CASSLAQGGREQYF

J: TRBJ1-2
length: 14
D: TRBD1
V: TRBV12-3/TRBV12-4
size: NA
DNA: TGTGCCAGCAGTTTGGACAGGGGGCTAGATGGCTACACCTTC
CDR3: CASSLDRGLDGYTF

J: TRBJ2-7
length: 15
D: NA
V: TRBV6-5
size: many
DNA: TGTGCCAGCAGTTACTCGAATCTGGGGTCCTACGAGCAGTACTTC
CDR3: CASSYSNLGSYEQYF

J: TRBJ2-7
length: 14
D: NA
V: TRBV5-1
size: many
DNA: TGCGCCAGCAGCTCCGGGACCCCTTCCTACGAGCAGTACTTC
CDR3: CASSSGTPSYEQYF

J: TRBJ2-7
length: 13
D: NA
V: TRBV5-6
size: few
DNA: TGTGCCAGCAGCATACAGGGTTCCTACGAGCAGTACTTC
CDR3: CASSIQGSYEQYF

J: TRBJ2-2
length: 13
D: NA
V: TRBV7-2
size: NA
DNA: TGTGCCAGCAGCTTACGGACCGGTGGGGAGCTGTTTTTT
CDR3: CASSLRTGGELFF

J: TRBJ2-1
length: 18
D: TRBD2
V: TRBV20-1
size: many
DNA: TGCAGTGCTAGAGATCTCTTCCAACTAGCGGGGGCCCACAATGAGCAGTTCTTC
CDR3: CSARDLFQLAGAHNEQFF

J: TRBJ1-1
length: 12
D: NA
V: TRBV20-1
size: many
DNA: TGCAGTGCTAGGTCGTTGACAAGCGAAGCTTTCTTT
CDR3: CSARSLTSEAFF

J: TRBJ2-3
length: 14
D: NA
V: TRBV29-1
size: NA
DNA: TGCAGCGCTGGAAGAGGCAGCCTCACAGATACGCAGTATTTT
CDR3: CSAGRGSLTDTQYF

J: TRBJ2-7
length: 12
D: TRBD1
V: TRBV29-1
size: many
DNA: TGCAGCGTATCCGGGACAGTTGACGAGCAGTACTTC
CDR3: CSVSGTVDEQYF

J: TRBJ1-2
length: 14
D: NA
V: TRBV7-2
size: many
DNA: TGTGCCAGCAGCTTAATACTCGGATACTATGGCTACACCTTC
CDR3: CASSLILGYYGYTF

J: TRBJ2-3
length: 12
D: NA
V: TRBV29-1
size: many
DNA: TGCAGCGCGCCAGGGACTGCCGGGACGCAGTATTTT
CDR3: CSAPGTAGTQYF

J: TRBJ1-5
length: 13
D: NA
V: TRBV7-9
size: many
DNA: TGTGCCAGCAGCTTAGGCAGGCATCAGCCCCAGCATTTT
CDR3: CASSLGRHQPQHF

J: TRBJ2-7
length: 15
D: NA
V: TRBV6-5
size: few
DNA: TGTGCCAGCAGTTCCCGTGTAGGGGGTGACTACGAGCAGTACTTC
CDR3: CASSSRVGGDYEQYF

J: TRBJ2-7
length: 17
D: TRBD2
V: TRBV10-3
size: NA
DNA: TGTGCCATCAGTGCTCTTCCGGCGGGAGGTCGCTCCTACGAGCAGTACTTC
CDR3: CAISALPAGGRSYEQYF

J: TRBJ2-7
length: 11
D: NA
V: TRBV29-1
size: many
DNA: TGCAGCGTCTCCGGGACCTACGAGCAGTACTTC
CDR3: CSVSGTYEQYF

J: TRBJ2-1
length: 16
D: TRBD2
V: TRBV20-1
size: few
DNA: TGCAGTGCTAGGTCTAGCGGGGGGAAGAGGGTAAATGAGCAGTTCTTC
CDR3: CSARSSGGKRVNEQFF

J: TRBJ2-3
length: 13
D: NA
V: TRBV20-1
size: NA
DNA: TGCAGTGCTACGGGACGGAGCACAGATACGCAGTATTTT
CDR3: CSATGRSTDTQYF

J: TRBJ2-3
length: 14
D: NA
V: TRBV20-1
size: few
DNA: TGCAGTGCTAGAGATGCGGGCAACACAGATACGCAGTATTTT
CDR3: CSARDAGNTDTQYF

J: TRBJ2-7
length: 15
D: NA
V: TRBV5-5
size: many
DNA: TGTGCCAGCAGCTTGGCCCCTGGACAGTCCTACGAGCAGTACTTC
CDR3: CASSLAPGQSYEQYF

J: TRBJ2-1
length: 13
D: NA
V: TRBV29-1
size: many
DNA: TGCAGCGTTGCAAACAGGGGTGGAGGGGAGCAGTTCTTC
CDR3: CSVANRGGGEQFF

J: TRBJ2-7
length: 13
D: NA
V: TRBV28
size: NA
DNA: TGTGCCAGCAATTACCCGGGGTCCTACGAGCAGTACTTC
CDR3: CASNYPGSYEQYF

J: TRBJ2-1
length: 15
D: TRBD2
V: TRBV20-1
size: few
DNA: TGCAGTGCTACCCGGCGGGAGGGCCCGGGCAATGAGCAGTTCTTC
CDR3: CSATRREGPGNEQFF

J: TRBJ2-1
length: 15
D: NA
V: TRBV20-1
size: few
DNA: TGCAGTGCTAGACCCCGGAAGAGCTCCTACAATGAGCAGTTCTTC
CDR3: CSARPRKSSYNEQFF

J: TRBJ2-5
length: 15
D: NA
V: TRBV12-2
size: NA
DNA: TGTGCAAGTCGCTTAGGACTAGCGGTCCCGGAGACCCAGTACTTC
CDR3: CASRLGLAVPETQYF

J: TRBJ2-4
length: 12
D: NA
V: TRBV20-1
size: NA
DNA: TGCAGTGCAGAGGGAGCCAAAAACATTCAGTACTTC
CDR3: CSAEGAKNIQYF

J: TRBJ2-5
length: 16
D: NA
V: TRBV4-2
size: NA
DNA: TGTGCCAGCAGCCGCGTCCCAGAGCGGAGCCAAGAGACCCAGTACTTC
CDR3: CASSRVPERSQETQYF

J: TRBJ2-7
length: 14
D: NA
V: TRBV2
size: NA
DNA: TGTGCCAGCAGTGAGGCGAAGCTGATCTACGAGCAGTACTTC
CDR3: CASSEAKLIYEQYF

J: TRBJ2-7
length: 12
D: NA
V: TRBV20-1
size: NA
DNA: TGCAGTGCCCCCGGCGACCTCTACGAGCAGTACTTC
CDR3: CSAPGDLYEQYF

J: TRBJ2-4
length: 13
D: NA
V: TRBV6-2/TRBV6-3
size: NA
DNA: TGTGCCAGCAGCGAGTTGCCCCAAAACATTCAGTACTTC
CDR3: CASSELPQNIQYF

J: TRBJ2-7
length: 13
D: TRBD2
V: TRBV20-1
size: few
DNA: TGCAGTGCTAGCGGCGGGAGTCCCCACGAGCAGTACTTC
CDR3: CSASGGSPHEQYF